The present entry profiles one T cell receptor beta chain with its context. These data come from a study of blood T cell repertoires in COVID-19. The wider study: Some COVID-19 samples were acute and others convalescent; all came from the United States, Italy and Spain. PBMCs, B-cell-depleted T cells, or T cells provided the cDNA or gDNA that made up the material.

Per the original methods: Reference gene primers were amplified, and this amplification served to estimate nucleated cell counts. Assay used: immunoSEQ multiplex PCR; TCRdb lists only in-frame clones, some missing. V and J calls and clone size are those listed in that table; D and trimming were worked out from the DNA. The sample has 120,000 or so clones, 85% seen once. The CDR3 loop spans 13 amino acids. V shed 4 bases and J shed 5 bases, with 9 bases lying between them. Germline V gene data show CDR1 as KGHSH and CDR2 as LQKENI. V usage is TRBV18 and J usage is TRBJ2-1; maybe TRBD2 (7 bases). The sample consisted of peripheral blood. The receptor was isolated from a woman of 80 years or more with acute or convalescent COVID-19. For the CDR3, the DNA is TGTGCCAGCTCACGGGGGGGCGACAATGAGCAGTTCTTC. Protein: CASSRGGDNEQFF.